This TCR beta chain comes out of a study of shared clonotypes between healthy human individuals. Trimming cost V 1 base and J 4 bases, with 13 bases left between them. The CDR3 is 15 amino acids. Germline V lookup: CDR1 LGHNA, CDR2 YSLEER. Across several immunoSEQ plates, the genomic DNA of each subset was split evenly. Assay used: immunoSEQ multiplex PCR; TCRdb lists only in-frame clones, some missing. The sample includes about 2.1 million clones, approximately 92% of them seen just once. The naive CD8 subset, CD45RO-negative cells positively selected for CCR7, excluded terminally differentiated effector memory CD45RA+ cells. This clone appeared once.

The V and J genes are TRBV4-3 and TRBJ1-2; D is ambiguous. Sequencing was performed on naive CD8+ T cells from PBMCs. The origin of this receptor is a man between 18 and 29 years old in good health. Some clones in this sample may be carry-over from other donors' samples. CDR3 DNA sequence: TGCGCCAGCAGCCAAGCGATCGACGGACCCTATGGCTACACCTTC. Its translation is CASSQAIDGPYGYTF.